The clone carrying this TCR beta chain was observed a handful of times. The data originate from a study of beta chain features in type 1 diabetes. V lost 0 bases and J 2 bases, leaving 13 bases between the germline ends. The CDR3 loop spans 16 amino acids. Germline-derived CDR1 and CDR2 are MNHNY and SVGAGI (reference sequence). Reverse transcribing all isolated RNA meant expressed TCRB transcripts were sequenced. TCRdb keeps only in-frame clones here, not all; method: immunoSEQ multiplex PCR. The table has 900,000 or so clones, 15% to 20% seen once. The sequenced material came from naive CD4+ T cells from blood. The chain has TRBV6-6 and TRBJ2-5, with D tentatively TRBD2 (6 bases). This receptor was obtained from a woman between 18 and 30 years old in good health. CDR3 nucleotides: TGTGCCAGCAGTTACTCGATATCCGGGACTCAAGAGACCCAGTACTTC. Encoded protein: CASSYSISGTQETQYF.